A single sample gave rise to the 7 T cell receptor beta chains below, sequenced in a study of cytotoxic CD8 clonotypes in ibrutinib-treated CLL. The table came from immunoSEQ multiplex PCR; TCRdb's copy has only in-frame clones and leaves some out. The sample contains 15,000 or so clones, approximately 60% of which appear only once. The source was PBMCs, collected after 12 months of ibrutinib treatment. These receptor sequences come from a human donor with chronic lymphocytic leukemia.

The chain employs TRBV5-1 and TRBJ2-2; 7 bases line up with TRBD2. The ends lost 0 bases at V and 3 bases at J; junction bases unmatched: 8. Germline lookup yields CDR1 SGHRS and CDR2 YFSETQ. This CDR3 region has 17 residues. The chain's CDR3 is CASSLARGLTYTGELFF. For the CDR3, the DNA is TGCGCCAGCAGCTTGGCCCGGGGACTAACCTACACCGGGGAGCTGTTTTTT.

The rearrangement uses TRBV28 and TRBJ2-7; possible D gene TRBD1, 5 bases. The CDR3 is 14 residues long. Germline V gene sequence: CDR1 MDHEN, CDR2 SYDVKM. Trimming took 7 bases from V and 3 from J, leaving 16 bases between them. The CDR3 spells CASTYFDSSYEQYF. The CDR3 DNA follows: TGTGCCAGCACCTATTTCGACAGTAGCTACGAGCAGTACTTC.

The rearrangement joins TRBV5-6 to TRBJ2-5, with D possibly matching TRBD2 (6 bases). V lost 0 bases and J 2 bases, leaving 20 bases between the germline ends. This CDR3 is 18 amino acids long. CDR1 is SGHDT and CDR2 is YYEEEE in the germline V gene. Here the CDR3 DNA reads TGTGCCAGCAGCTTGGCGGACGGGAGTGGGCCCAATCAAGAGACCCAGTACTTC. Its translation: CASSLADGSGPNQETQYF.

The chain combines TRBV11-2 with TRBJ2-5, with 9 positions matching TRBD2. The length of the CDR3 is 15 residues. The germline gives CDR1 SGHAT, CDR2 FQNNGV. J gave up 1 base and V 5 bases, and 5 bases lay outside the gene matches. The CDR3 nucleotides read TGTGCCAGCAGCACCTCACTAGCGGGCCAAGAGACCCAGTACTTC. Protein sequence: CASSTSLAGQETQYF.

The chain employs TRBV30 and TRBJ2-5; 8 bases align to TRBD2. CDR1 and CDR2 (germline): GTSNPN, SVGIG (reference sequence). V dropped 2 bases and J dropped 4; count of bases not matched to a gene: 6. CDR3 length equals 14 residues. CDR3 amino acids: CAWSRTAGGETQYF. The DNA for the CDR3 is TGTGCCTGGAGTCGGACTGCGGGGGGAGAGACCCAGTACTTC.

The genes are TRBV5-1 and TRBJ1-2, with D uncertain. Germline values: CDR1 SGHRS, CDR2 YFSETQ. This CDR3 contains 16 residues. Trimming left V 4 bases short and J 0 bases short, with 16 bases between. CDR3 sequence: CASSPLGAGSNYGYTF. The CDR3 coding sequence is TGCGCCAGCAGCCCCCTTGGAGCGGGATCTAACTATGGCTACACCTTC. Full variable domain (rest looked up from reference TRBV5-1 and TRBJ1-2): KAGVTQTPRYLIKTRGQQVTLSCSPISGHRSVSWYQQTPGQGLQFLFEYFSETQRNKGNFPGRFSGRQFSNSRSEMNVSTLELGDSALYLCASSPLGAGSNYGYTFGSGTRLTVV.

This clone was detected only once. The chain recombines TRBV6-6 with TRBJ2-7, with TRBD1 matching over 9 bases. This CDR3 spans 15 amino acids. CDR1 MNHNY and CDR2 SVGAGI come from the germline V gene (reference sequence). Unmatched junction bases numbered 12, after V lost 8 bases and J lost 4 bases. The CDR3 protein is CASGKPGQGSYEQYF. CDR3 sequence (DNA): TGTGCCAGCGGCAAACCGGGACAGGGATCTTACGAGCAGTACTTC.